This entry lists 25 T cell receptor beta chains sequenced from one sample in a study of T cells after yellow fever vaccination. TCRdb fed the 5' RACE reads into MiXCR, producing one record per CDR3 protein. The sample records 70,000 or so distinct CDR3 sequences, around 6.2% being singletons. This material consisted of CD4+ T cells sorted from PBMCs, taken approximately 15 days after the first yellow fever vaccination. The source is a man aged 18 to 29 who received the YFV17D yellow fever vaccine.

The table lists this clonotype with many counts. The rearrangement uses TRBV20-1 and TRBJ2-1, with TRBD2 as a possible D gene (6 bases). This CDR3 region has 12 residues. Per the germline V gene, CDR1 is DFQATT and CDR2 is SNEGSKA (reference sequence). The germline V and J ends were trimmed by 0 bases and 7 bases, with 7 bases remaining between them. CDR3 sequence (DNA): TGCAGTGCTAGAGAGGCGGGGAATGAGCAGTTCTTC. Protein product: CSAREAGNEQFF.

This clonotype was found many times. The rearrangement uses TRBV9 and TRBJ2-2; D may be TRBD1 or TRBD2 (6 bases each). V gave up 3 bases and J gave up 6 bases, with 12 bases separating them. Germline CDR1 is SGDLS and CDR2 is YYNGEE. This CDR3 region has 14 residues. CDR3 residues: CASSEGGWAGELFF. CDR3 nucleotide sequence: TGTGCCAGCAGCGAGGGGGGTTGGGCCGGGGAGCTGTTTTTT.

The table lists this clonotype with many counts. This chain joins TRBV5-1 and TRBJ2-2; 9 bases map to TRBD2. J lost 1 base, V lost 0 bases, and 4 bases had no gene match. This CDR3 is 17 amino acids long. Per germline, CDR1 SGHRS and CDR2 YFSETQ. The CDR3 DNA is TGCGCCAGCAGCTTGGCCCCACTAGCGGGGAACACCGGGGAGCTGTTTTTT. This sequence encodes CASSLAPLAGNTGELFF.

This clonotype was found many times. This chain connects TRBV20-1 to TRBJ2-2; D not certain. The CDR3 totals 16 residues. V dropped 5 bases and J dropped 2 bases, with 18 bases sitting between them. Per germline, CDR1 DFQATT and CDR2 SNEGSKA (reference sequence). The CDR3 reads CSAPYAGLGNTGELFF. DNA of the CDR3: TGCAGTGCTCCATACGCCGGGCTTGGAAACACCGGGGAGCTGTTTTTT.

This clonotype was seen ten or more times. The rearrangement joins TRBV20-1 to TRBJ1-5; 8 positions agree with TRBD1. CDR1 DFQATT and CDR2 SNEGSKA come from the germline V gene (reference sequence). With V trimmed by 1 base and J by 7 bases, 6 bases remained unmatched. The CDR3 runs 14 residues. The CDR3 coding sequence is TGCAGTGCTAGAGTTGCGACAGGGGACCAGCCCCAGCATTTT. Protein sequence: CSARVATGDQPQHF.

This clonotype was counted at least ten times. The rearrangement uses TRBV6-2 or TRBV6-3 and TRBJ2-3; D ambiguous. CDR1 and CDR2 (germline): MNHEY, SVGEGT. The CDR3 spans 11 residues. Trimming left V 5 bases short and J 5 bases short, with 5 bases between. CDR3 amino acids: CASSPRDTQYF. CDR3 sequence (DNA): TGTGCCAGCAGTCCCAGAGATACGCAGTATTTT.

This clonotype was recorded many times. The chain recombines TRBV7-2 with TRBJ2-1; 9 bases agree with TRBD1. The CDR3 runs 15 residues. After removal of 5 bases from V and 3 bases from J, the junction contained 5 bases not matched to a gene. Germline V CDR1 and CDR2: SGHTA, FQGNSA. The CDR3 sequence is CASSTGQGDYNEQFF. CDR3 sequence (DNA): TGTGCCAGCAGCACGGGACAGGGCGACTACAATGAGCAGTTCTTC.

This clonotype was seen ten or more times. The V call is TRBV20-1, the J call TRBJ1-6; D unresolved. The CDR3 sequence is 14 residues long. V lost 3 bases, J lost 7 bases, and 13 bases lay in between. Per the germline V gene, CDR1 is DFQATT and CDR2 is SNEGSKA (reference sequence). For the CDR3, the DNA is TGCAGTGCTAGTACCCCGGCTGGGAATTCACCCCTCCACTTT. This gives the protein CSASTPAGNSPLHF.

This rearrangement joins TRBV12-3 or TRBV12-4 to TRBJ2-5; possibly TRBD2 for D (6 bases). Trimming took off 1 base at V and 5 bases at J, with 14 bases between the two ends. This CDR3 comprises 15 residues. The CDR3 reads CASSLEGLPHETQYF. CDR3 DNA sequence: TGTGCCAGCAGTTTAGAGGGACTCCCACACGAGACCCAGTACTTC.

In its sample, this clonotype was seen many times. V and J are TRBV7-2 and TRBJ2-1; 7 bases fit TRBD1. The CDR3 totals 18 residues. The J segment lost 8 bases and the V segment lost 7 bases, leaving 23 bases of the junction unmatched. The germline gives CDR1 SGHTA, CDR2 FQGNSA. The CDR3 is CASKDGRGTAIRPHEQFF. In nucleotides, the CDR3 is TGTGCCAGCAAAGACGGTAGGGGGACAGCCATTAGGCCGCATGAGCAGTTCTTC.

This clonotype was detected ten times or more. The gene calls are TRBV12-3 or TRBV12-4 and TRBJ2-3; 12 bases line up with TRBD2. V lost 6 bases, J lost 8 bases, and 12 bases stayed unmatched. This CDR3 spans 16 amino acids. CDR3 sequence reads: CASSLSLAGGPGTQYF. CDR3 nucleotides: TGTGCCAGCAGCCTAAGTCTAGCGGGGGGGCCGGGTACGCAGTATTTT.

This clonotype was detected many times. This chain links TRBV19 with TRBJ2-2; 11 nucleotides align to TRBD2. The length of the CDR3 is 17 residues. In germline, CDR1 is LNHDA, CDR2 SQIVND (reference sequence). After removal of 9 bases from V and 5 bases from J, the junction contained 14 bases not matched to a gene. The CDR3 loop reads CASIRDSGGAGTGELFF. The CDR3 bases are TGTGCCAGCATAAGGGATAGCGGGGGGGCCGGTACCGGGGAGCTGTTTTTT.

Ten or more counts support this clonotype. The gene calls are TRBV5-1 and TRBJ2-5; no clear D gene. The germline V gene has CDR1 SGHRS and CDR2 YFSETQ. Trimming cost V 0 bases and J 0 bases, with 12 bases left between them. CDR3 size: 16 residues. The CDR3: CASSLGTVFNQETQYF. The DNA of the CDR3 is TGCGCCAGCAGCTTGGGCACAGTCTTCAACCAAGAGACCCAGTACTTC.

This clonotype was detected ten times or more. The chain joins TRBV4-3 to TRBJ2-1; maybe TRBD1 (6 bases). Germline lookup yields CDR1 LGHNA and CDR2 YSLEER. This CDR3 contains 16 residues. V was clipped by 4 bases and J by 0 bases, with 13 bases between them. Here the CDR3 DNA reads TGCGCCAGCAGCCTGTCCACAGGGAGCTCCTACAATGAGCAGTTCTTC. Translation gives CASSLSTGSSYNEQFF.

At least ten counts were recorded for this clonotype. V gene TRBV20-1 combines with J gene TRBJ2-1, with D possibly TRBD2 on 5 matching bases. V lost 7 bases and J 2 bases, leaving 15 bases between the germline ends. The CDR3 sequence is 14 residues long. Germline CDR1 DFQATT, CDR2 SNEGSKA (reference sequence). The CDR3 DNA follows: TGCAGTGGGACTGGCGGGCTCCCCTACAATGAGCAGTTCTTC. Amino acid sequence: CSGTGGLPYNEQFF.

At least ten counts were recorded for this clonotype. The chain carries TRBV2 and TRBJ1-5; D remains ambiguous. Trimming removed 7 bases from V and 2 bases from J, with 9 bases in between. Germline values: CDR1 SNHLY, CDR2 FYNNEI. The CDR3 consists of 13 residues. CDR3 in DNA: TGTGCCAGCATGAGGGCCGGCAATCAGCCCCAGCATTTT. Protein: CASMRAGNQPQHF.

This clonotype was counted many times. The chain has TRBV7-2 and TRBJ1-2; TRBD1 might be the D (6 bases). The CDR3 has 13 amino acids. V lost 5 bases, J lost 8 bases, and 15 bases lay in between. Germline V gives CDR1 SGHTA, CDR2 FQGNSA. CDR3 region: CASSVPGTRGYTF. The CDR3 DNA is TGTGCCAGCAGCGTTCCCGGGACACGGGGCTACACCTTC.

This clonotype was seen repeatedly, ten times or more. This chain uses TRBV12-3 or TRBV12-4 with TRBJ2-5; no reliable D call. The CDR3 has 11 residues. The V and J ends lost 8 bases and 3 bases respectively, with 7 bases between them. The chain's CDR3 is CASAEKETQYF. DNA for the CDR3: TGTGCCAGCGCAGAAAAAGAGACCCAGTACTTC.

This clonotype was recorded at least ten times. This chain uses TRBV9 with TRBJ2-7; D uncertain. With 4 bases removed from V and 4 bases from J, the gap between germline ends came to 12 bases. This CDR3 is 13 amino acids long. Germline-derived CDR1 and CDR2 are SGDLS and YYNGEE. CDR3 sequence (DNA): TGTGCCAGCAGCCCTCACCTCAATTACGAGCAGTACTTC. This gives the protein CASSPHLNYEQYF.

With respect to this clonotype: Being one base from a much bigger clone, this may be a read error. The V call is TRBV2, the J call TRBJ2-7; TRBD2 agrees at 7 bases. The ends lost 4 bases at V and 0 bases at J; junction bases unmatched: 6. Germline-derived CDR1 and CDR2 are SNHLY and FYNNEI. The CDR3 runs to 15 residues. The CDR3 nucleotides are TGTGCCAGCAGTGGTTTTGAGCGGGGCTCCTACGAGCAGTACGTC. This encodes CASSGFERGSYEQYV.

This clonotype was picked up many times. The chain has TRBV6-5 and TRBJ1-2; possibly TRBD1 for D (5 bases). This CDR3 contains 13 residues. The ends were cut back, 6 bases at V and 8 bases at J, with 16 bases in the middle. The germline CDR1 and CDR2 sequences are MNHEY and SVGAGI. This chain's CDR3 is CASSRGRARGYTF. CDR3 DNA: TGTGCCAGCAGCCGCGGCAGGGCTCGAGGCTACACCTTC.

This clonotype was counted many times. This sequence joins TRBV2 and TRBJ1-5; possible D gene TRBD1, 5 bases. The CDR3 is 13 amino acids. V lost 10 bases and J lost 6, with 16 bases in between. In germline, CDR1 is SNHLY, CDR2 FYNNEI. CDR3 protein: CAIRAGPGQPQHF. The CDR3 nucleotides are TGTGCCATCCGAGCAGGGCCGGGTCAGCCCCAGCATTTT.

This clonotype was counted once. The chain recombines TRBV15 with TRBJ1-2; D remains unclear. This CDR3 comprises 13 residues. V lost 6 bases and J lost 6, with 14 bases in between. The germline gives CDR1 LNHNV, CDR2 YYDKDF (reference sequence). The CDR3 loop reads CATSPRENDGYTF. Written as DNA, the CDR3 is TGTGCCACCAGTCCAAGGGAGAATGATGGCTACACCTTC.

This clonotype was observed at least ten times. The rearrangement uses TRBV15 and TRBJ2-5, with a weak D call TRBD2 (5 bases). The ends were cut back, 4 bases at V and 5 bases at J, with 17 bases in the middle. The CDR3 loop spans 15 amino acids. Germline V gene data show CDR1 as LNHNV and CDR2 as YYDKDF (reference sequence). The CDR3 DNA reads as TGTGCCACCAGCAATCAGTTTTCCCCGGGGGAGACCCAGTACTTC. Translation gives CATSNQFSPGETQYF.

There are many counts of this clonotype. This chain joins TRBV20-1 and TRBJ2-3; D is perhaps TRBD2 (6 bases). Germline V CDR1 and CDR2: DFQATT, SNEGSKA (reference sequence). This CDR3 region has 12 residues. The V gene lost 6 bases and the J gene lost 11 bases, with 18 bases spanning the gap. The CDR3: CSAPPRVGGQYF. CDR3 DNA sequence: TGCAGTGCGCCCCCAAGGGTGGGGGGGCAGTATTTT.